This T cell receptor beta chain was sequenced during a study of PD-1 blockade in classical Hodgkin lymphoma. Broader study findings: The baseline diversity of complete responders showed similarity to that of newly diagnosed patients. Some patients started nivolumab under 1 year after ASCT, and they were excluded. A significant rise in TCR diversity was seen by C4D1 for CD4+ cells but not for CD8+ cells.

The CDR3 contains 13 residues. CDR1 MNHNS and CDR2 SASEGT come from the germline V gene. Trimming shortened V by 8 bases and J by 4 bases, and 13 bases separated the two germline ends. Documented time point: cycle 4 day 1 (C4D1), after less than 7 weeks of nivolumab. Exposure to brentuximab vedotin varied, and each patient had relapsed following autologous stem cell transplantation. Best overall response was complete response, partial response or progressive disease in these relapsed/refractory classical Hodgkin lymphoma patients. The repertoire was sequenced with immunoSEQ multiplex PCR; TCRdb's copy has only in-frame clones and lacks some. The table lists about 3,900 clones, roughly two thirds of them singletons. A remark on this clone: The antigen remains unidentified.

This chain connects TRBV6-1 to TRBJ2-3, with D hard to call. The starting material was peripheral blood mononuclear cells (PBMCs), obtained before the fourth cycle of nivolumab. The clonotype was recovered from a human donor with classical Hodgkin lymphoma. The CDR3 sequence is CASGRLAPDTQYF. In DNA, the CDR3 is TGTGCCAGCGGTCGTTTAGCTCCAGATACGCAGTATTTT.